One and the same sample provided the 22 T cell receptor beta chains below, sequenced in a study of OX40 agonist ivuxolimab in advanced cancers. The repertoire was sequenced with immunoSEQ multiplex PCR; TCRdb's copy has only in-frame clones and lacks some. The sample includes some 81,000 clones, roughly 84% seen only once; the top ten take 6.2%. The source material was CD4+ or CD8+ T cells sorted from blood, sampled in a trial of the OX40 agonist ivuxolimab. Source of these receptors: an adult with an advanced solid tumor such as melanoma, head and neck, liver or kidney cancer.

This chain connects TRBV19 to TRBJ1-5; D gene ambiguous. V lost 3 bases and J lost 2, with 8 bases in between. From germline, CDR1 is LNHDA and CDR2 SQIVND (reference sequence). The CDR3 spans 14 residues. CDR3 in DNA: TGTGCCAGTAGTATGTTTCACGGCAATCAGCCCCAGCATTTT. Translated: CASSMFHGNQPQHF.

The chain employs TRBV18 and TRBJ1-5; 9 bases line up with TRBD1. The CDR3 runs to 14 residues. Germline CDR1 KGHSH, CDR2 LQKENI. Losses at the gene ends were 6 bases for V and 5 bases for J; bases not matched to a gene: 5. CDR3 amino acids: CASSLDRGDQPQHF. The CDR3 DNA reads as TGTGCCAGCTCCTTGGACAGGGGCGATCAGCCCCAGCATTTT.

This chain connects TRBV5-1 to TRBJ2-3, with TRBD2 as a possible D gene (6 bases). Trimming took off 0 bases at V and 3 bases at J, with 11 bases between the two ends. Per the germline V gene, CDR1 is SGHRS and CDR2 is YFSETQ. The CDR3 runs to 15 residues. CDR3 bases: TGCGCCAGCAGCTTGGATTCGGGGGTAACAGATACGCAGTATTTT. Encoded protein: CASSLDSGVTDTQYF. The full variable domain, in which reference TRBV5-1 and TRBJ2-3 provide the parts outside the CDR3, is KAGVTQTPRYLIKTRGQQVTLSCSPISGHRSVSWYQQTPGQGLQFLFEYFSETQRNKGNFPGRFSGRQFSNSRSEMNVSTLELGDSALYLCASSLDSGVTDTQYFGPGTRLTVL.

The V call is TRBV7-2, the J call TRBJ1-4; TRBD1 agrees at 8 bases. Germline V gives CDR1 SGHTA, CDR2 FQGNSA. This CDR3 has 16 amino acids. V was clipped by 0 bases and J by 7 bases; unmatched bases: 7. CDR3 protein: CASSLALQGGSEKLFF. DNA of the CDR3: TGTGCCAGCAGCTTAGCACTACAGGGGGGGAGTGAAAAACTGTTTTTT.

V is TRBV5-1 and J is TRBJ1-2; 7 bases are a match to TRBD1. Looked up from germline, CDR1 is SGHRS and CDR2 is YFSETQ. This CDR3 region has 14 residues. Unmatched junction bases numbered 3, after V lost 1 base and J lost 3 bases. The CDR3 reads CASSLLQGDYGYTF. Here the CDR3 DNA reads TGCGCCAGCAGCTTGCTTCAGGGGGACTATGGCTACACCTTC.

J is TRBJ2-3 and V is TRBV6-5; 7 positions match TRBD1. The V gene's germline CDR1 is MNHEY and CDR2 SVGAGI. The CDR3 consists of 16 residues. V shed 0 bases, J shed 3 bases, and the junction held 6 bases outside the gene matches. The CDR3 bases are TGTGCCAGCAGTTACTCGAGGGGGCCGGGGACAGATACGCAGTATTTT. Protein product: CASSYSRGPGTDTQYF.

The chain uses TRBV2 and TRBJ2-7; D call uncertain. V dropped 2 bases and J dropped 5 bases, with 4 bases sitting between them. The CDR3 has 11 residues. Germline-derived CDR1 and CDR2 are SNHLY and FYNNEI. The CDR3: CASSEHHEQYF. For the CDR3, the DNA is TGTGCCAGCAGTGAACACCACGAGCAGTACTTC.

The chain recombines TRBV19 with TRBJ2-4; a weak D match, TRBD1 (5 bases). The germline V and J ends were trimmed by 8 bases and 6 bases, with 23 bases remaining between them. Germline-derived CDR1 and CDR2 are LNHDA and SQIVND (reference sequence). The CDR3 spans 16 residues. The CDR3 here is CASGWAGRIRGNIQYF. In DNA form, the CDR3 reads TGTGCCAGTGGTTGGGCAGGGCGCATCAGAGGAAACATTCAGTACTTC.

Of note for this clone: The sample carries other DNA sequences with the same CDR3. The CDR3 DNA reads as TGCGCCAGCAGCCAAGAACTAGCGGGACCCAGCACAGATACGCAGTATTTT. Its protein is CASSQELAGPSTDTQYF. V and J are TRBV4-1 and TRBJ2-3; 10 bases line up with TRBD2. Trimming at V came to 0 bases and at J to 0 bases, leaving 3 bases not matched to a gene. CDR1 MGHRA and CDR2 YSYEKL come from the germline V gene. The CDR3 is 17 residues long.

The J gene is TRBJ1-3, the V gene TRBV6-5; D is undetermined. This CDR3 spans 16 amino acids. The germline gives CDR1 MNHEY, CDR2 SVGAGI. V dropped 4 bases and J dropped 0 bases, with 13 bases sitting between them. The CDR3 bases are TGTGCCAGCAGTTCTAACCGGGTCAGCTCTGGAAACACCATATATTTT. It specifies CASSSNRVSSGNTIYF.

The J gene is TRBJ2-3, the V gene TRBV5-8; unclear D gene. The V gene lost 8 bases and the J gene lost 0 bases, with 13 bases spanning the gap. The CDR3 loop spans 14 amino acids. CDR1 and CDR2 (germline): SGHTS, YDEGEE. CDR3 sequence reads: CASGHRPSTDTQYF. Here the CDR3 DNA reads TGTGCCAGTGGCCACAGACCTAGCACAGATACGCAGTATTTT.

J is TRBJ2-7 and V is TRBV25-1, with 8 bases fitting TRBD1. V lost 7 bases, J lost 4 bases, and 6 bases stayed unmatched. In germline, CDR1 is MGHDK, CDR2 SYGVNS. The CDR3 is 13 amino acids. CDR3 nucleotide sequence: TGTGCCAGCACCCTAACAGGGGGATACGAGCAGTACTTC. Its translation is CASTLTGGYEQYF.

The V and J genes are TRBV27 and TRBJ1-2, with D perhaps TRBD1 (6 bases). V shed 5 bases and J shed 1 base, with 14 bases lying between them. CDR1 is MNHEY, CDR2 SMNVEV, per germline (reference sequence). There are 15 residues in the CDR3. CDR3 DNA: TGTGCCAGCAGTCCCAAACAGGGAAATAACTATGGCTACACCTTC. It encodes CASSPKQGNNYGYTF.

The chain has TRBV5-1 and TRBJ2-7; 9 nucleotides align to TRBD2. This CDR3 is built from 15 residues. Germline loops: CDR1 SGHRS, CDR2 YFSETQ. V was pared by 0 bases and J by 3 bases, with 4 bases of the junction left unmatched. CDR3 residues: CASSLDSGSLYEQYF. CDR3 DNA: TGCGCCAGCAGCTTGGATAGCGGGAGTCTCTACGAGCAGTACTTC.

This chain uses TRBV19 with TRBJ1-1; no clear D. Trimming left V 0 bases short and J 7 bases short, with 3 bases between. This CDR3 has 11 residues. Looked up from germline, CDR1 is LNHDA and CDR2 is SQIVND (reference sequence). DNA of the CDR3: TGTGCCAGTAGTATAGATGTTGAAGCTTTCTTT. It encodes CASSIDVEAFF.

The chain recombines TRBV6-1 with TRBJ2-7; 7 bases line up with TRBD1. The CDR3 totals 16 residues. CDR1 is MNHNS and CDR2 is SASEGT in the germline V gene. V shed 2 bases and J 0 bases; nucleotides not matched to a gene: 7. The CDR3 loop is CASSELGQVSSYEQYF. The CDR3 nucleotides are TGTGCCAGCAGTGAATTAGGACAGGTGAGCTCCTACGAGCAGTACTTC.

The chain is built from TRBV6-5 and TRBJ2-7; TRBD1 matches at 9 bases. The trim removed 2 bases at V and 4 bases at J, leaving 6 bases unmatched. CDR1 and CDR2 from the germline V gene are MNHEY and SVGAGI. The CDR3 extends over 15 amino acids. The CDR3 bases are TGTGCCAGCAGTTACAAGGGACAGGGAGGGTACGAGCAGTACTTC. It yields the protein CASSYKGQGGYEQYF.

The V and J genes are TRBV30 and TRBJ1-2; no firm D call. V shed 0 bases and J shed 8 bases, with 10 bases lying between them. The CDR3 consists of 12 residues. Germline values: CDR1 GTSNPN, CDR2 SVGIG (reference sequence). CDR3 nucleotide sequence: TGTGCCTGGAGTGTAGATAGGGAGGGCTACACCTTC. Protein: CAWSVDREGYTF.

This clone was recorded once. The chain is built from TRBV6-6 and TRBJ1-5, with TRBD1 identical over 7 bases. The germline CDR1 and CDR2 sequences are MNHNY and SVGAGI (reference sequence). Losses at the gene ends were 9 bases for V and 7 bases for J; bases not matched to a gene: 12. The CDR3 covers 14 residues. CDR3 sequence reads: CASNQAGGSQPQHF. In DNA form, the CDR3 reads TGTGCCAGTAATCAAGCAGGGGGTAGCCAGCCCCAGCATTTT.

The chain combines TRBV2 with TRBJ1-3; D perhaps matches TRBD1 (6 bases). The CDR3 loop spans 16 amino acids. Germline V gene data show CDR1 as SNHLY and CDR2 as FYNNEI. Trimming removed 7 bases at V and 0 bases at J, with 16 bases between. CDR3 loop: CASNIKGVPSGNTIYF. CDR3 coding DNA: TGTGCCAGCAACATTAAGGGGGTCCCCTCTGGAAACACCATATATTTT.

This clone showed up just once. The chain is built from TRBV18 and TRBJ1-1, with D uncertain. V lost 4 bases to trimming and J lost 0 bases, with 9 bases between them. Germline V gene lookup returns CDR1 KGHSH and CDR2 LQKENI. The CDR3 has 14 amino acids. CDR3 sequence reads: CASSLAGVNTEAFF. CDR3 nucleotide sequence: TGTGCCAGCTCACTTGCCGGGGTGAACACTGAAGCTTTCTTT. Supplemented by reference TRBV18 and TRBJ1-1, the full variable domain reads NAGVMQNPRHLVRRRGQEARLRCSPMKGHSHVYWYRQLPEEGLKFMVYLQKENIIDESGMPKERFSAEFPKEGPSILRIQQVVRGDSAAYFCASSLAGVNTEAFFGQGTRLTVV.

The rearrangement joins TRBV5-1 to TRBJ2-4; D might be TRBD2 (7 bases). V lost 4 bases to trimming and J lost 6 bases, with 14 bases between them. The CDR3 covers 14 residues. From germline, CDR1 is SGHRS and CDR2 YFSETQ. CDR3: CASSNTGRGNIQYF. CDR3 DNA: TGCGCCAGCAGCAATACAGGGAGGGGAAACATTCAGTACTTC.